This T cell receptor (beta chain) was sequenced during a study of long-term antiretroviral therapy in people with HIV. Background on the study: The earliest samples predate the 2015 immediate-ART recommendation by about a decade. Study-wide results and caveats: Clones that had undergone expansion before ART dominated the repertoire at all time points.

The V gene end was trimmed by 6 bases and the J gene end by 2 bases; junction bases not matched to a gene: 11. The CDR3 has 19 residues. The germline V gene encodes CDR1 MDHEN and CDR2 SYDVKM. Worth noting for this clone: Its specificity is not known.

Running of the v3.0 immunoSEQ assay took place at survey level. TCRdb keeps only in-frame clones here, not all; method: immunoSEQ multiplex PCR. The sample contains tens of thousands of clones, 65% to 90% of which appear only once. Specimens held about 0.85-11 million cryopreserved PBMC prior to DNA extraction. V usage is TRBV28 and J usage is TRBJ2-2; 14 positions agree with TRBD2. This sample comprised unsorted PBMCs, obtained 0.1 years before starting antiretroviral therapy. This clonotype was sampled from a man aged 18 to 30 with HIV. The CDR3 region has the DNA TGTGCCAGCAGACCGACTAGCGGGAGGGCGGGATTTAACACCGGGGAGCTGTTTTTT. It translates to CASRPTSGRAGFNTGELFF.